This T cell receptor beta chain came from a study of blood T cell repertoires in COVID-19. Measured with immunoSEQ multiplex PCR; TCRdb has only the in-frame clones, and not every one. Of some 270,000 clones listed, 88% were seen once; the top ten hold about 3.1%. Material: PBMCs or T cells enriched from blood (not recorded which). The clonotype originates from a woman aged 35 to 49 who had been exposed to COVID-19.

CDR3 coding DNA: TGTGCCTGGAGTCTAGGACATAGCAATCAGCCCCAGCATTTT. Its protein product is CAWSLGHSNQPQHF. This chain links TRBV30 with TRBJ1-5; a possible D gene is TRBD1 (5 bases). Trimming removed 2 bases at V and 0 bases at J, with 8 bases between. Germline V lookup: CDR1 GTSNPN, CDR2 SVGIG (reference sequence). There are 14 residues in the CDR3.